A selection of T cell receptor beta chains follows, all from one sample in a study of T cells after yellow fever vaccination. MiXCR, run by TCRdb on the 5' RACE reads, gives a single entry per CDR3 protein. The sample has over 300,000 distinct CDR3 sequences; approximately 4% are singletons. This specimen consisted of PBMCs, obtained 5 days after the yellow fever booster vaccination. The receptors come from a young man who received the YFV17D yellow fever vaccine. Each CDR3 is given with its conserved first and last residue. Each record gives: J gene, V gene, D gene, clone size, CDR3 length, CDR3 DNA, CDR3 protein. A D gene is named only where the DNA matches it firmly. Size is omitted from some rows. Given values are once, few, many or a class for expanded clones.

J: TRBJ1-5
V: TRBV7-6
D: TRBD1
size: many
length: 18
DNA: TGTGCCAGCAGCTTATATGGGACAGGACGATATAGCAATCAGCCCCAGCATTTT
CDR3: CASSLYGTGRYSNQPQHF

J: TRBJ1-1
V: TRBV4-2
D: NA
size: many
length: 13
DNA: TGTGCCAGCAGCCATACCGGGGATACTGAAGCTTTCTTT
CDR3: CASSHTGDTEAFF

J: TRBJ2-2
V: TRBV24-1
D: TRBD1
size: NA
length: 16
DNA: TGTGCCACCAGTGATCAAGACAGGGGGCTTGGCGGGGAGCTGTTTTTT
CDR3: CATSDQDRGLGGELFF

J: TRBJ2-1
V: TRBV29-1
D: NA
size: NA
length: 11
DNA: TGCAGCGTTAACTTTTACAATGAGCAGTTCTTC
CDR3: CSVNFYNEQFF

J: TRBJ1-6
V: TRBV3-1
D: NA
size: NA
length: 14
DNA: TGTGCCAGCAGCCAAGGCCTGGTGGGTACACCCCTCCACTTT
CDR3: CASSQGLVGTPLHF

J: TRBJ1-2
V: TRBV4-3
D: NA
size: few
length: 17
DNA: TGCGCCAGCAGCCAAGAGGGTTTGGGGGCCGGGTGGTATGGCTACACCTTC
CDR3: CASSQEGLGAGWYGYTF

J: TRBJ1-5
V: TRBV12-3/TRBV12-4
D: NA
size: many
length: 14
DNA: TGTGCCAGCAGTTTGGGGGTAGAGTTTTGGCCCCAGCATTTT
CDR3: CASSLGVEFWPQHF

J: TRBJ2-2
V: TRBV20-1
D: NA
size: few
length: 18
DNA: TGCAGTGCTAGAGAAATCTCCCGCGCCTCTTTGGGCACCGGGGAGCTGTTTTTT
CDR3: CSAREISRASLGTGELFF

J: TRBJ1-2
V: TRBV7-9
D: NA
size: many
length: 15
DNA: TGTGCCAGCAGCTTAGTTGCAGGGGCCGTCTATGGCTACACCTTC
CDR3: CASSLVAGAVYGYTF

J: TRBJ1-4
V: TRBV7-2
D: NA
size: many
length: 13
DNA: TGTGCCAGCAGCTACGGACAGTCTGGCAAACTGTTTTTT
CDR3: CASSYGQSGKLFF